The sequence of this T cell receptor (beta chain) was determined in a study of siplizumab effects on memory and regulatory T cells (dated 2019 in TCRdb). Context from the whole study: The effect of the anti-CD2 antibody siplizumab on alloreactive T-cell subsets was examined in allogeneic mixed lymphocyte reactions constructed from human PBMCs.

On this clone: Its antigen is still unknown. There are no base qualities to consult, and no much larger clone falls within one base.

Libraries were constructed by the immunoSEQ multiplex PCR assay. Each sample had 10^5 or so TCR templates assayed by the deep sequencing platform. Genomic DNA extracted from sorted T cells was used for TCRbeta CDR3 sequencing. On the authors' methods: The R programming language was used for clonal analysis of TCRbeta CDR3 data. Comparing unstimulated samples against CFSE-low samples taken after the reaction was how alloreactive CD4+ and CD8+ clones were defined. Regulatory or non-regulatory origin was assigned to alloreactive CD4+ clones by matching of sequences to sorted unstimulated Treg and non-Treg repertoires. TCRdb holds this immuneACCESS table with in-frame rearrangements only. Some clones are missing; in checked studies, unresolved V genes explain under half, and the rest has no known cause. D and trimming were read from the DNA, whereas the V and J calls and clone size are those reported in that table. The sample has 99,000 or so clones on record, around 93% of them singletons. The ten largest account for about 0.32% of the sample.

On the study overall, not on this receptor specifically: Unstimulated naive T cells appeared to be more diverse than memory T cells, and naive cells seemed to make a substantial contribution to the alloresponse. Sequences below about 10^-5 frequency were poorly captured, so only a minor fraction of alloreactive clones could be mapped to unstimulated subsets. No functional confirmation was obtained for the suppressive function of proliferating Tregs from siplizumab cultures. Siplizumab significantly reduced the cumulative frequency of alloreactive sequences traceable to unstimulated CD4+ memory T cells. Among mappable alloreactive CD4+ clones, an average Treg-derived fraction of over 60% was observed with siplizumab, compared with 26.9% in control reactions. About 75-96% of proliferating CD4+ or CD8+ clones could not be given a naive or memory phenotype.

Sorted unstimulated T cells, along with proliferating T cells recovered from mixed lymphocyte reactions, underwent TCRbeta CDR3 sequencing. Fresh whole blood from roughly ten HLA-typed healthy donors was used to isolate PBMCs. A distance of 7 bases separates the germline ends of V and J, which lose 0 bases and 3 bases respectively. The CDR3 goes from the cysteine to the phenylalanine over 14 residues. Left in the record is the CDR3 DNA by itself, 42 bases read in frame from the first base. CDR1 and CDR2 (MRHNA, SNTAGT) derive from the germline V gene. The specimen was CD4+ T cells sorted from blood. This receptor was obtained from a human donor in good health. Recombination linked TRBV6-4 to TRBJ2-3; a tentative D call is TRBD2 (5 bases match). DNA sequence: TGTGCCAGCAGTGACTCGGGCGGGACAGATACGCAGTATTTT. Its amino acids are CASSDSGGTDTQYF.